This TCR beta chain was sequenced for a study of control samples from healthy donors and cancer patients. Profiling relied on immunoSEQ multiplex PCR, and the TCRdb table lists in-frame clones only, not all of them. This table holds fewer than 250,000 clones, about nine tenths found once. This TCR was recovered from a man aged 25 to 40 in good health. Sequenced input: blood.

The CDR3: CASSTRQGGNYGYTF. The CDR3 DNA reads as TGTGCCAGCAGTACACGACAGGGGGGTAACTATGGCTACACCTTC. V and J are TRBV27 and TRBJ1-2, with 9 bases matching TRBD1. Trimming removed 5 bases from V and 1 base from J; junction bases left unmatched: 5. The CDR3 consists of 15 residues. Germline values: CDR1 MNHEY, CDR2 SMNVEV (reference sequence).